The 31 T cell receptor beta chains given below trace back to one sample, sequenced in a study of CD8+ T cells in alopecia areata. RNA extraction was followed by reverse transcription into cDNA, which acted as the sequencing template. The data were produced by immunoSEQ multiplex PCR, yet TCRdb's version contains in-frame clones alone and is incomplete. The table records around 270,000 clones, roughly 60% of them present only once. Indicated treatment: oral pan-JAK inhibitor, 5-10 mg twice daily. The sample here was CD4+ T cells sorted from blood, taken at week 24, from a patient treated with tofacitinib. The receptors were sampled from a human donor with alopecia areata.

This clone showed up just a few times. This chain uses TRBV5-1 with TRBJ2-2; D possibly corresponds to TRBD2 (5 bases). V was clipped by 0 bases and J by 0 bases, with 9 bases between them. Germline-derived CDR1 and CDR2 are SGHRS and YFSETQ. This CDR3 is 16 amino acids long. Written as DNA, the CDR3 is TGCGCCAGCAGCTTGGGGACGACTACGAACACCGGGGAGCTGTTTTTT. The encoded protein is CASSLGTTTNTGELFF.

This sequence joins TRBV5-1 and TRBJ1-6; TRBD1 aligns across 8 bases. The J segment lost 10 bases and the V segment lost 1 base, leaving 7 bases of the junction unmatched. CDR1 and CDR2 from the germline V gene are SGHRS and YFSETQ. The CDR3 contains 15 residues. Written as DNA, the CDR3 is TGCGCCAGCAGCTTGACTCAGGGGGCGGAATCACCCCTCCACTTT. It is translated as CASSLTQGAESPLHF.

CDR3 protein: CASRETGISYEQYF. CDR3 nucleotides: TGTGCCAGCAGGGAGACAGGGATCTCCTACGAGCAGTACTTC. This chain joins TRBV6-5 and TRBJ2-7; 7 positions agree with TRBD1. The CDR3 extends over 14 amino acids. Trimming at V came to 6 bases and at J to 0 bases, leaving 5 bases not matched to a gene. Germline values: CDR1 MNHEY, CDR2 SVGAGI.

This chain links TRBV23-1 with TRBJ2-7; D call uncertain. Being an ORF, TRBV23-1 has a function that is uncertain. The V end was cut by 3 bases, the J end by 0 bases, with 12 bases between. The CDR3 spans 15 residues. The CDR3 spells CASSHPGCPSYEQYF. As DNA, the CDR3 is TGCGCCAGCAGTCACCCCGGGTGCCCCTCCTACGAGCAGTACTTC.

This clone was found a few times. J is TRBJ2-7 and V is TRBV5-1; D uncertain. The CDR3 loop spans 13 amino acids. Germline CDR1 and CDR2: SGHRS and YFSETQ. V was cut by 5 bases and J by 0 bases, with 9 bases left in between. The CDR3 is CASSTQPSYEQYF. CDR3 coding DNA: TGCGCCAGCAGTACGCAGCCCTCCTACGAGCAGTACTTC. Variable domain in full (rest from reference TRBV5-1 and TRBJ2-7): KAGVTQTPRYLIKTRGQQVTLSCSPISGHRSVSWYQQTPGQGLQFLFEYFSETQRNKGNFPGRFSGRQFSNSRSEMNVSTLELGDSALYLCASSTQPSYEQYFGPGTRLTVT.

V gene TRBV5-6 combines with J gene TRBJ2-1; TRBD2 is a possible D gene (5 bases). CDR3 length equals 16 residues. Trimming stripped 0 bases from V and 0 bases from J, with 10 bases between. Germline assignment: CDR1 SGHDT and CDR2 YYEEEE. CDR3 DNA: TGTGCCAGCAGCTTGGCCGTTGGGAGCTCCTACAATGAGCAGTTCTTC. This encodes CASSLAVGSSYNEQFF.

This clone was seen a handful of times. V is TRBV29-1 and J is TRBJ2-3; the match to TRBD2 covers 9 bases. The CDR3 consists of 15 residues. Germline CDR1 is SQVTM and CDR2 is ANQGSEA. V shed 7 bases, J shed 6 bases, and the junction held 14 bases outside the gene matches. CDR3 loop: CSGGPSKAGGDTQYF. CDR3 nucleotide sequence: TGCAGCGGAGGACCCTCAAAAGCGGGGGGTGATACGCAGTATTTT.

This chain uses TRBV7-2 with TRBJ1-5; unclear D gene. The CDR3 loop spans 12 amino acids. The V gene's germline CDR1 is SGHTA and CDR2 FQGNSA. Trimming removed 0 bases at V and 7 bases at J, with 4 bases between. The CDR3 spells CASSLAFQPQHF. CDR3 bases: TGTGCCAGCAGCTTAGCTTTCCAGCCCCAGCATTTT.

This clone was seen only a few times. CDR3 nucleotides: TGCGCCAGCAGTCACCTAGGGGACAATGAGCAGTTCTTC. It encodes CASSHLGDNEQFF. V gene TRBV23-1 combines with J gene TRBJ2-1; possible D gene TRBD1, 5 bases. TRBV23-1 is an ORF, with its function uncertain. This CDR3 region has 13 residues. V gave up 3 bases and J gave up 5 bases, with 8 bases separating them.

The V gene is TRBV30, the J gene TRBJ1-1; TRBD1 is a possible D gene (5 bases). In germline, CDR1 is GTSNPN, CDR2 SVGIG (reference sequence). CDR3 length: 14 residues. V was trimmed by 2 bases and J by 6 bases, leaving 16 bases between them. CDR3 protein: CAWSLSQGWAEAFF. As DNA, the CDR3 is TGTGCCTGGAGTCTTAGTCAGGGATGGGCTGAAGCTTTCTTT.

As DNA, the CDR3 is TGTGCCAGCAGCTTGATAGATCAGCCCCAGCATTTT. Amino acid sequence: CASSLIDQPQHF. V is TRBV7-9 and J is TRBJ1-5; D is unresolved. Per the germline V gene, CDR1 is SEHNR and CDR2 is FQNEAQ (reference sequence). The CDR3 length is 12 residues. The V end was cut by 3 bases, the J end by 5 bases, with 5 bases between.

V and J are TRBV29-1 and TRBJ2-5; maybe TRBD2 (6 bases). V shed 4 bases and J shed 7 bases, with 16 bases lying between them. The CDR3 consists of 13 residues. Germline-derived CDR1 and CDR2 are SQVTM and ANQGSEA. The CDR3 region is CSVVVALGGTQYF. The CDR3, as DNA: TGCAGCGTTGTCGTGGCGCTGGGGGGGACCCAGTACTTC.

V and J are TRBV5-1 and TRBJ1-1; D unclear. This CDR3 is 14 amino acids long. V dropped 0 bases and J dropped 0 bases, with 6 bases sitting between them. Germline values: CDR1 SGHRS, CDR2 YFSETQ. This CDR3 is CASSLATLNTEAFF. CDR3 in DNA: TGCGCCAGCAGCTTGGCGACCCTGAACACTGAAGCTTTCTTT.

This clone was found a few times. As DNA, the CDR3 is TGCAGCGTTGCCGTCCAGGGAAGCGGTCAGCCCCAGCATTTT. It yields the protein CSVAVQGSGQPQHF. The V and J genes are TRBV29-1 and TRBJ1-5, with D possibly TRBD1 on 5 matching bases. This CDR3 has 14 amino acids. The V and J ends lost 4 bases and 6 bases respectively, with 16 bases between them. CDR1 SQVTM and CDR2 ANQGSEA come from the germline V gene.

This chain connects TRBV5-6 to TRBJ2-1; TRBD1 matches 9 bases. Trimming cost V 4 bases and J 3 bases; bases outside gene matches: 8. This CDR3 region has 16 residues. In germline, CDR1 is SGHDT, CDR2 YYEEEE. The CDR3: CASSTLQGAVYNEQFF. Here the CDR3 DNA reads TGTGCCAGCAGCACCCTACAGGGGGCGGTCTACAATGAGCAGTTCTTC.

The chain carries TRBV23-1 and TRBJ1-2; D is perhaps TRBD1 (6 bases). TRBV23-1 is flagged as an ORF with uncertain function. The CDR3 runs 14 residues. The V and J ends lost 8 bases and 5 bases respectively, with 18 bases between them. CDR3 amino acids: CASPRRGRGYGYTF. The CDR3 nucleotides are TGCGCCAGCCCCCGACGGGGCAGGGGATATGGCTACACCTTC.

This clone has just a few counts. The chain uses TRBV6-6 and TRBJ1-4; D remains unclear. The CDR3 covers 11 residues. Trimming removed 6 bases from V and 7 bases from J, with 6 bases in between. CDR1 MNHNY and CDR2 SVGAGI come from the germline V gene (reference sequence). The CDR3 DNA is TGTGCCAGCAGGGCGGGTGAAAAACTGTTTTTT. It yields the protein CASRAGEKLFF.

The table lists this clone with a few counts. V usage is TRBV30 and J usage is TRBJ2-5, with D possibly matching TRBD1 (5 bases). The CDR3 contains 13 residues. Germline CDR1 reads GTSNPN; CDR2 reads SVGIG (reference sequence). V lost 1 base and J 7 bases, leaving 13 bases between the germline ends. The CDR3 bases are TGTGCCTGGAGTGGGGGCCCCTCGTTGACCCAGTACTTC. Its protein is CAWSGGPSLTQYF.

The V gene is TRBV2, the J gene TRBJ2-3, with D possibly being TRBD2 (6 bases). The CDR3 runs to 15 residues. V was shortened by 5 bases and J by 6 bases, with 18 bases between the two germline ends. Germline V lookup: CDR1 SNHLY, CDR2 FYNNEI. Here the CDR3 reads CASSRDFSYRDTQYF. The CDR3 DNA sequence: TGTGCCAGCAGTCGGGACTTCTCCTATCGGGATACGCAGTATTTT.

The genes are TRBV29-1 and TRBJ2-3; either TRBD1 or TRBD2 may supply D (5 bases each). V lost 7 bases, J lost 0 bases, and 11 bases lay in between. CDR1 SQVTM and CDR2 ANQGSEA come from the germline V gene. CDR3 length: 13 residues. The CDR3 region is CSASWDSTDTQYF. CDR3 DNA sequence: TGCAGCGCCTCGTGGGACAGCACAGATACGCAGTATTTT.

This clone was counted between two and nine times. The genes are TRBV28 and TRBJ2-7; D not resolved. Per the germline V gene, CDR1 is MDHEN and CDR2 is SYDVKM. The CDR3 is 12 residues long. V was trimmed by 4 bases and J by 9 bases, leaving 13 bases between them. CDR3 coding DNA: TGTGCCAGCAGTTCCGCCCGGTTGGGGCAGTACTTC. Protein product: CASSSARLGQYF.

This clone was counted a few times. One end of the junction fails to match germline, which may point to a read error. The gene calls are TRBV2 and TRBJ2-3; D might be TRBD2 (6 bases). The CDR3 loop spans 15 amino acids. Germline CDR1 is SNHLY and CDR2 is FYNNEI. CDR3 coding DNA: TGTGCCAGCAGTGAGGCGGGAAAGGAGACGTTTGTCCGCCGGTTT. Amino acid sequence: CASSEAGKETFVRRF.

The chain joins TRBV30 to TRBJ1-2; D not resolved. The V end lost 3 bases, the J end lost 7 bases, and 12 bases lay between the germline ends. The germline CDR1 and CDR2 sequences are GTSNPN and SVGIG (reference sequence). The CDR3 is 12 amino acids. The CDR3 loop is CAWRPSNRGYTF. CDR3 nucleotide sequence: TGTGCCTGGAGACCCTCGAATCGTGGCTACACCTTC.

With respect to this clone: Other DNA sequences of this sample code for an identical CDR3. The gene calls are TRBV7-3 and TRBJ1-1; TRBD1 agrees at 8 bases. The CDR3 spans 13 residues. J lost 3 bases, V lost 5 bases, and 2 bases had no gene match. Germline V gene lookup returns CDR1 SGHTA and CDR2 FQGTGA. The DNA for the CDR3 is TGTGCCAGCAGCAAGACAGGGGACACTGAAGCTTTCTTT. Translating gives CASSKTGDTEAFF.

The chain joins TRBV4-2 to TRBJ2-5, with 11 bases identical to TRBD2. Looked up from germline, CDR1 is LGHNA and CDR2 is YNFKEQ. Trimming at V came to 4 bases and at J to 4 bases, leaving 8 bases not matched to a gene. The CDR3 extends over 16 amino acids. The DNA of the CDR3 is TGTGCCAGCAGCCTCCACCTAGCGGGGGGCGGAGAGACCCAGTACTTC. It specifies CASSLHLAGGGETQYF.

The sample holds a few counts of this clone. This sequence joins TRBV29-1 and TRBJ1-1; the D is unclear. V gave up 4 bases and J gave up 0 bases, with 9 bases separating them. This CDR3 is 13 amino acids long. Germline values: CDR1 SQVTM, CDR2 ANQGSEA. Here the CDR3 reads CSVAPVMNTEAFF. DNA of the CDR3: TGCAGCGTTGCGCCCGTCATGAACACTGAAGCTTTCTTT.

The V and J genes are TRBV2 and TRBJ1-1; 9 bases are a match to TRBD1. The CDR3 runs to 15 residues. J was trimmed by 6 bases and V by 5 bases; bases with no gene match: 10. The germline V gene has CDR1 SNHLY and CDR2 FYNNEI. The CDR3 here is CASSSDRGTLSEAFF. CDR3 DNA sequence: TGTGCCAGCAGTTCGGACAGGGGTACCCTCTCTGAAGCTTTCTTT.

This rearrangement joins TRBV18 to TRBJ2-4; D gene ambiguous. Trimming shortened V by 2 bases and J by 1 base, and 12 bases separated the two germline ends. The length of the CDR3 is 16 residues. CDR1 and CDR2 (germline): KGHSH, LQKENI. The CDR3 region has the DNA TGTGCCAGCTCACCAGCCTCCCGTTCTGCCAAAAACATTCAGTACTTC. Translated, it gives CASSPASRSAKNIQYF.

This clone came up once. This chain links TRBV30 with TRBJ2-1; TRBD2 matches at 8 bases. V was pared by 2 bases and J by 5 bases, with 5 bases of the junction left unmatched. The CDR3 sequence is 14 residues long. CDR1 is GTSNPN, CDR2 SVGIG, per germline (reference sequence). CDR3 nucleotide sequence: TGTGCCTGGAGTACCCGGACTAGCCACAATGAGCAGTTCTTC. Protein product: CAWSTRTSHNEQFF. The full variable domain, its missing parts supplied by reference TRBV30 and TRBJ2-1, is SQTIHQWPATLVQPVGSPLSLECTVEGTSNPNLYWYRQAAGRGLQLLFYSVGIGQISSEVPQNLSASRPQDRQFILSSKKLLLSDSGFYLCAWSTRTSHNEQFFGPGTRLTVL.

The chain employs TRBV6-5 and TRBJ2-3; no clear D gene. Germline V lookup: CDR1 MNHEY, CDR2 SVGAGI. This CDR3 contains 13 residues. The V gene lost 2 bases and the J gene lost 9 bases, with 12 bases spanning the gap. Here the CDR3 DNA reads TGTGCCAGCAGTTACAGGACCCTCACAACGCAGTATTTT. It specifies CASSYRTLTTQYF.

This chain connects TRBV27 to TRBJ1-6, with 7 bases identical to TRBD1. Germline V gene sequence: CDR1 MNHEY, CDR2 SMNVEV (reference sequence). Trimming cost V 6 bases and J 2 bases; bases outside gene matches: 4. The CDR3 consists of 15 residues. The CDR3 reads CASREGTAYNSPLHF. The CDR3 DNA follows: TGTGCCAGCAGAGAAGGGACAGCCTATAATTCACCCCTCCACTTT.